These 21 T cell receptor beta chains share one sample of origin, sequenced in a study of T cell clonality in common variable immunodeficiency. Their recognized antigens are unknown. The study's findings and limits: In common variable immunodeficiency, TCR beta chains reportedly carried fewer deletions and N-nucleotide insertions.

Repertoires were generated with immunoSEQ multiplex PCR, while TCRdb's copy carries only in-frame clones and drops some. The counts give about 21,000 clones, none of them seen only once; around 2.5% is held by the top ten. Sequencing was done on a sample of peripheral blood mononuclear cells. These receptors originate from a human donor with common variable immunodeficiency.

This clone was seen ten or more times. The read terminates 3 residues before the CDR3 end, so the remaining end is supplied by the germline J gene. The chain has TRBV5-8 and TRBJ1-3; no clear D gene. V lost 4 bases and J 9 bases, leaving 14 bases between the germline ends. This CDR3 has 13 amino acids. Germline loops: CDR1 SGHTS, CDR2 YDEGEE. The CDR3 region is CASSPDLEGTIYF. The DNA read from the CDR3 is TGTGCCAGCAGCCCGGACTTGGAAGGCACC.

This clone has a handful of counts. Read coverage stops 3 residues before the CDR3 terminus; the germline J gene supplies the remainder. The gene calls are TRBV20-1 and TRBJ2-5; 11 nucleotides agree with TRBD2. This CDR3 comprises 16 residues. Germline V gene sequence: CDR1 DFQATT, CDR2 SNEGSKA (reference sequence). J lost 3 bases, V lost 3 bases, and 9 bases had no gene match. The CDR3 bases that were read are TGCAGTGCTAGTCGGGCTAGCGGGGGGCGTGAAGAGACC. Translating it yields CSASRASGGREET. The full CDR3 is CSASRASGGREETQYF.

Concerning this clone: This clone may be a read error of a much larger clone one base away. Other DNA sequences in the same sample also yield this CDR3. The CDR3 is CSARWQGKAYEQYF. Incomplete CDR3 DNA: TGCAGTGCTAGGTGGCAGGGGAAGGCCTACGAG. V and J are TRBV20-1 and TRBJ2-7; possibly TRBD1 for D (6 bases). The read finishes 3 residues shy of the CDR3 end, and the germline J gene is used to complete it. Trimming removed 3 bases from V and 2 bases from J, with 14 bases in between. In germline, CDR1 is DFQATT, CDR2 SNEGSKA (reference sequence). This CDR3 is 14 amino acids long.

This clone was detected ten times or more. Read sequence stops 3 residues before the CDR3 end, and the germline J gene provides the missing end. V usage is TRBV20-1 and J usage is TRBJ1-6, with D perhaps TRBD1 (5 bases). The CDR3 runs to 17 residues. CDR1 is DFQATT and CDR2 is SNEGSKA in the germline V gene (reference sequence). V shed 0 bases and J shed 4 bases, with 16 bases lying between them. CDR3 region: CSARDVTGRNYNSPLHF. The part of the CDR3 DNA that was read is TGCAGTGCTAGAGATGTCACAGGCCGAAATTATAATTCACCC.

This clone was counted at least ten times. The CDR3 extends 3 residues past the end of the read, so its final part is completed from the germline J gene. The gene calls are TRBV5-5 and TRBJ2-2, with D possibly TRBD2 on 6 matching bases. The CDR3 runs to 14 residues. Trimming pared 5 bases from V and 6 bases from J, leaving 14 bases between. Germline CDR1 is SGHKS and CDR2 is YYEKEE (reference sequence). The CDR3 reads CASSRGGGPGELFF. Incomplete CDR3 DNA: TGTGCCAGCAGTAGGGGAGGAGGACCCGGGGAG.

This clone is judged medium-sized. Read coverage stops 3 residues before the CDR3 terminus; the germline J gene supplies the remainder. Other DNA sequences in the sample encode the same CDR3. V usage is TRBV30 and J usage is TRBJ2-1; TRBD1 aligns across 10 bases. Germline CDR1 is GTSNPN and CDR2 is SVGIG (reference sequence). J was trimmed by 4 bases and V by 0 bases; bases with no gene match: 3. This CDR3 has 15 residues. Incomplete CDR3 DNA: TGTGCCTGGAGTGTTCGGACAGGGGGATACAATGAG. Its protein product is CAWSVRTGGYNE. The CDR3 in its entirety is CAWSVRTGGYNEQFF.

This clone came up many times. The CDR3 goes on 3 residues after the read ends, and that part is filled in from the germline J gene. The chain links TRBV30 to TRBJ2-7; 7 nucleotides line up with TRBD1. V was clipped by 5 bases and J by 5 bases; unmatched bases: 6. Looked up from germline, CDR1 is GTSNPN and CDR2 is SVGIG (reference sequence). This CDR3 is 12 amino acids long. The CDR3 sequence: CAWDLQGNEQYF. Partial CDR3 DNA: TGTGCCTGGGACCTACAGGGGAACGAG.

At least ten counts were recorded for this clone. The CDR3 is cut off 3 residues early in the read; its end comes from the germline J gene. This chain uses TRBV20-1 with TRBJ1-2, with 10 bases lining up with TRBD1. CDR3 length: 15 amino acids. V was clipped by 0 bases and J by 6 bases; unmatched bases: 7. Per germline, CDR1 DFQATT and CDR2 SNEGSKA (reference sequence). CDR3 sequence: CSARDPGQGHDGYTF. The DNA read from the CDR3 is TGCAGTGCTAGAGATCCGGGACAGGGGCACGATGGC.

This clone was detected many times. The read stops 3 residues short of the end of the CDR3; the missing end is completed from the germline J gene. The chain links TRBV14 to TRBJ2-5, with D perhaps TRBD2 (6 bases). V lost 2 bases and J lost 0, with 10 bases in between. There are 15 residues in the CDR3. CDR1 is SGHDN, CDR2 FVKESK, per germline. Partial CDR3 DNA: TGTGCCAGCAGCCAAAGGGGACTGTACCAAGAGACC. This codes for CASSQRGLYQET. The complete CDR3 protein is CASSQRGLYQETQYF.

Many counts were recorded for this clone. The sequenced part of the CDR3 DNA is TGTGCCAGCGGTTCTAGTCCAGAGACC. It encodes CASGSSPET. The full CDR3 sequence reads CASGSSPETQYF. The V call is TRBV2, the J call TRBJ2-5; the D is unclear. The DNA ends 3 residues before the CDR3 does, and the rest of the CDR3 is filled in from the germline J gene. CDR3 length: 12 residues. Trimming cost V 8 bases and J 4 bases, with 11 bases left between them. In germline, CDR1 is SNHLY, CDR2 FYNNEI. Based on the CDR3 plus reference TRBV2 and TRBJ2-5, the full variable domain is EPEVTQTPSHQVTQMGQEVILRCVPISNHLYFYWYRQILGQKVEFLVSFYNNEISEKSEIFDDQFSVERPDGSNFTLKIRSTKLEDSAMYFCASGSSPETQYFGPGTRLLVL.

Judged by abundance, this clone is medium-sized (0.01 to 0.1%). Read sequence stops 3 residues before the CDR3 end, and the germline J gene provides the missing end. The rearrangement joins TRBV20-1 to TRBJ2-2; perhaps TRBD1 as D (6 bases). With 0 bases removed from V and 3 bases from J, the gap between germline ends came to 14 bases. CDR3 length: 16 amino acids. The germline V gene encodes CDR1 DFQATT and CDR2 SNEGSKA (reference sequence). The CDR3 sequence: CSARELTGRDTGELFF. CDR3 bases read: TGCAGTGCTAGAGAGCTTACAGGGCGGGACACCGGGGAG.

This clone was counted ten times or more. CDR3 sequence reads: CASSSDSTGELFF. CDR3 DNA, as far as it was read: TGTGCCAGCAGCTCCGACAGCACCGGGGAG. The V gene is TRBV7-3, the J gene TRBJ2-2, with a tentative D call TRBD1 (5 bases). The sequence runs out 3 residues before the end of the CDR3; the remainder is reconstructed from the germline J gene. The V end was cut by 4 bases, the J end by 4 bases, with 7 bases between. CDR1 and CDR2 (germline): SGHTA, FQGTGA. The CDR3 sequence is 13 residues long.

This clone was seen many times. The read comes to an end 3 residues before the CDR3 does, leaving the germline J gene to fill in the end. V and J are TRBV2 and TRBJ1-1; TRBD1 matches 7 bases. Per the germline V gene, CDR1 is SNHLY and CDR2 is FYNNEI. This CDR3 contains 15 residues. With 6 bases clipped from V and 1 base from J, the junction kept 8 bases outside the gene matches. The sequenced CDR3 bases are TGTGCCAGCAGCCGGGACAGTAGAAGGAACACTGAA. Protein product: CASSRDSRRNTE. The full CDR3 protein is CASSRDSRRNTEAFF.

This clone was counted at least ten times. The read terminates 3 residues before the CDR3 end, so the remaining end is supplied by the germline J gene. J is TRBJ2-5 and V is TRBV6-1, with D unresolved. Germline loops: CDR1 MNHNS, CDR2 SASEGT. Trimming removed 1 base from V and 5 bases from J, with 11 bases in between. CDR3 length: 14 residues. CDR3 residues: CASSEVLSRETQYF. The sequenced part of the CDR3 DNA is TGTGCCAGCAGTGAAGTATTGTCCCGGGAGACC.

The table lists this clone with many counts. The read stops 3 residues short of the end of the CDR3; the missing end is completed from the germline J gene. V is TRBV19 and J is TRBJ1-1; 9 nucleotides line up with TRBD1. The CDR3 is 15 residues long. The germline gives CDR1 LNHDA, CDR2 SQIVND (reference sequence). The V segment lost 5 bases and the J segment 3 bases; nucleotides outside the gene matches: 7. The covered CDR3 bases are TGTGCCAGTAGTGTAAGACAGGGGGTTGACACTGAA. Residues: CASSVRQGVDTE. The CDR3 in full is CASSVRQGVDTEAFF.

This clone was seen many times. The CDR3 end lies 3 residues beyond the end of the read and is filled in from the germline J gene. The J gene is TRBJ2-1, the V gene TRBV20-1; 8 bases map to TRBD1. This CDR3 has 12 residues. V shed 8 bases, J shed 3 bases, and the junction held 3 bases outside the gene matches. The germline gives CDR1 DFQATT, CDR2 SNEGSKA (reference sequence). CDR3 region: CSSRGLYNEQFF. CDR3 bases read: TGCAGTTCCAGGGGGCTCTACAATGAG.

This clone has ten or more counts. The read finishes 3 residues shy of the CDR3 end, and the germline J gene is used to complete it. The rearrangement joins TRBV18 to TRBJ1-5; 9 bases fit TRBD1. Trimming cost V 4 bases and J 5 bases; bases outside gene matches: 9. CDR1 is KGHSH and CDR2 is LQKENI in the germline V gene. The CDR3 has 16 residues. CDR3 DNA (partial): TGTGCCAGCTCACGTACAGGGGGCTGGGGGGATCAGCCC. This encodes CASSRTGGWGDQP. The full CDR3 sequence reads CASSRTGGWGDQPQHF.

This clone has a count of ten or more. Coverage ceases 3 residues before the CDR3 finishes, and the germline J gene fills in the end. This chain joins TRBV6-1 and TRBJ2-3; 9 bases agree with TRBD2. The CDR3 sequence is 16 residues long. Looked up from germline, CDR1 is MNHNS and CDR2 is SASEGT. Unmatched junction bases numbered 6, after V lost 1 base and J lost 4 bases. The CDR3 DNA, read in part, is TGTGCCAGCAGTGAAGAGCAGCGGGGGGCGGCAGATACG. This gives the protein CASSEEQRGAADT. The CDR3 reads in full as CASSEEQRGAADTQYF.

In this sample, this clone turned up many times. The read finishes 3 residues shy of the CDR3 end, and the germline J gene is used to complete it. The V gene is TRBV20-1, the J gene TRBJ2-1, with 8 nucleotides matching TRBD2. CDR1 and CDR2 from the germline V gene are DFQATT and SNEGSKA (reference sequence). The CDR3 has 16 residues. With V trimmed by 0 bases and J by 7 bases, 11 bases remained unmatched. The covered CDR3 bases are TGCAGTGCTAGAGACCCTCACGGGGGGGAGGGAAATGAG. It codes for CSARDPHGGEGNE. The whole CDR3 sequence is CSARDPHGGEGNEQFF.

This clone was detected ten times or more. The sequence runs out 3 residues before the end of the CDR3; the remainder is reconstructed from the germline J gene. The genes are TRBV7-6 and TRBJ1-4; weak D call: TRBD1 (6 bases). Germline CDR1 is SGHVS and CDR2 is FNYEAQ. This CDR3 comprises 13 residues. V lost 6 bases and J lost 7, with 12 bases in between. The CDR3 sequence is CASSPQGSEKLFF. The CDR3 bases that were read are TGTGCCAGCAGTCCACAGGGAAGTGAAAAA.

At least ten counts were recorded for this clone. The missing CDR3 end, 3 residues past where the read stops, is filled in from the germline J gene. This chain uses TRBV5-1 with TRBJ2-2; D may be TRBD1 (6 bases). Germline V CDR1 and CDR2: SGHRS, YFSETQ. Trimming pared 0 bases from V and 0 bases from J, leaving 12 bases between. The CDR3 runs 17 residues. The part of the CDR3 DNA that was read is TGCGCCAGCAGCTTGGGCAGGGGCGCTGCGAACACCGGGGAG. Protein sequence: CASSLGRGAANTGE. The whole CDR3 region reads CASSLGRGAANTGELFF.